The sequence of this T cell receptor beta chain was determined in a study of beta chain features in type 1 diabetes (dated by TCRdb to the late 2010s). In terms of the full investigation: Mean age, gender distribution, total cell number and subset yield did not differ between patients and healthy donors. In the study, recently diagnosed type 1 diabetes patients and matched healthy donors were compared on the TCRB repertoires of their sorted circulating CD4+ T cell subsets. Regulatory and stem cell-like memory subsets were obtained from only 8 patients and about 8 healthy donors, while naive and central memory subsets were obtained from all 30 or so donors. A total of some 110 million sorted cells were examined across all samples, and a strong correlation was observed between cell number per subset and RNA yield.

Based on the germline V gene (reference sequence), the CDR1 and CDR2 sequences are LNHNV and YYDKDF. The V end gives up 3 bases and the J end 3 bases, leaving 3 bases in the junction not matched to a gene. Inclusive of the bounding cysteine and phenylalanine, the CDR3 is 15 residues long. CDR3 DNA only is kept here, 45 bases in frame from base 1. This clone turned up a few times. Its antigen remains undetermined. No per-base quality is available; no much larger clone lies one base away. The High Capacity cDNA Reverse Transcription Kit was used to reverse transcribe all of the isolated RNA, meaning that expressed TCRB transcripts were what got sequenced. Naive, central memory and regulatory T cell samples underwent deep immunoSEQ sequencing, averaging about 3.3 million total reads per sample. Sorted cells were lysed in RLT buffer and RNA was extracted with DNase-treated RNeasy Micro or Mini kits, depending on cell number. To prevent cross-contamination, every cell subset was processed on its own, while patient and healthy donor samples were processed together. TCRB sequences were amplified from cDNA with the immunoSEQ multiplex PCR, producing 87-bp fragments spanning the CDR3 region. Amplicons were sequenced on the Illumina HiSeq platform. Per the authors' processing: PCR bias was computationally corrected using synthetic template baselines, reads within Hamming distance 2 were collapsed, and singletons that could not be merged were discarded. Reads were aligned to IMGT to assign V, D and J genes, CDR3 length, and insertions or deletions at six rearrangement sites. Within each subset, clonotype counts were normalized to the number of sorted cells before true diversity and Gini coefficients were calculated with the tcR R package. Repertoire sharing was quantified using the overlap coefficient calculated on TCRB nucleotide sequences. Out-of-frame TCRB sequences from naive cells were analyzed to stand in for the pre-selection repertoire. In TCRdb, the immuneACCESS table is reduced to in-frame sequences with V and J assigned. These tables do not hold every clone; where another copy was compared, an unresolved V gene accounts for under half, and the others remain unexplained. That table is the source of V, J and clone size, and D and trimming were worked out from the DNA. The sample has around 450,000 clones on record, 11% of them singletons. The ten largest clonotypes hold over 0.04% of the sample.

Overall results and qualifications from the work: Because cDNA rather than genomic DNA was sequenced, highly expressing activated cells could have been over-represented, although no difference in activation and CD3 levels was found between groups. Shorter templates might have been favored by PCR, but patient and control samples were amplified and corrected together, so both groups would have been affected equally by any skew. A moderate but significant shortening of TCRB CDR3 length was observed in type 1 diabetes patients in all four CD4+ subsets. Only small numbers of individuals were included in the HLA sub-analyses, which left unresolved whether HLA type had any influence on TCRB rearrangement. The naive, central memory and regulatory TCRB repertoires appeared to resemble one another more closely among patients than among healthy donors. Patients with type 1 diabetes made fewer insertions and deleted more nucleotides at VDJ recombination sites, implying thymic rearrangement abnormalities.

Each donor gave one peripheral blood draw, roughly 0.12 L on average, collected into heparinised tubes. Naive, central memory, regulatory and stem cell-like memory CD4+ T cells were sorted on a BD FACSAria II using a panel including CD45RO, CCR7, CD25, CD127, CD95 and CD27. Purity was above 95% for every sorted population. PBMCs were separated immediately by Lymphoprep density gradient centrifugation and were stained directly, without being cultured. So that batch effects would be minimized, each experiment stained and sorted samples in pairs, pairing one healthy donor with one patient. The sequence joins TRBV15 to TRBJ2-3, with 10 central nucleotides matching TRBD2. The clonotype was recovered from a woman aged 18-29 years in good health. The sample consisted of naive CD4+ T cells from blood. Sample cell subset or site, as interpreted from the label and publication: true naive CD4+ T cells. In nucleotide form, the sequence is TGTGCCACCAGCAGTCTAGCGGGGGTTACAGATACGCAGTATTTT. The resulting protein is CATSSLAGVTDTQYF.